The entry that follows covers one TCR beta chain sequence. Its antigen specificity is not known. A read error is possible here, since a much larger clone lies one base away. The library was generated by multiplex PCR. The data were produced on an Illumina HiSeq 2500. TCRbeta libraries were constructed through three rounds of nested PCR with primers (Table S4) according to protocols adapted from ARM-PCR. Before sequencing, PCR products of 200-500 bp were cut from the gel and purified using the QIAquick gel extraction kit. In the original analysis: Reads were cleaned with Trimmomatic, merged with FLASH into complete CDR3 sequences, and assigned to V(D)J germline segments with MiTCR. VDJtools was used to compute clonal diversity as the inverse Simpson's index. In-frame sequences without a premature stop codon were defined as productive reads. TCRdb itself trimmed the public reads at Q25 with fastp, ran MiXCR and retained productive beta chains. When rows share a CDR3 protein, they turn into one entry using the most common DNA and genes. These V and J calls are TCRdb output, not the study's own analysis. The sample contains about 200,000 distinct CDR3 sequences, less than 80% of them found a single time. Of the sample, about 23% is held by the ten largest clones.

The germline V gene specifies MNHEY as CDR1 and SVGEGT as CDR2. The CDR3, cysteine through phenylalanine, is 14 amino acids long. Only the CDR3 part of the read is kept: 42 bases, read in frame from the first base. The data were taken from a study of tumor and adjacent non-tumor tissue in lung cancer (dated by TCRdb to the late 2010s). At the level of the whole study: Of the cohort, about 11 patients had adenocarcinoma, 2 had squamous cell carcinoma and 1 had small cell lung cancer. Ages among the roughly 15 patients ranged from about 30 to 85 years, there were 10 men and 5 women, and disease was at TNM stage I to III. A total of 95 million to 150 million productive TCRbeta reads were generated by sequencing, corresponding to an average of roughly 4 million reads per sample. Using bulk TCRbeta repertoires from roughly 14 lung cancer patients, the study set lung tumor tissue side by side with matched distant non-tumor lung tissue. TCRbeta CDR3 sequencing was performed on 25 to 35 paired specimens, with one tumor sample and one normal lung sample collected per patient.

The full study reports these points: Because peripheral blood was not sequenced, the blood TCRbeta repertoires of the lung cancer patients in the study went unexamined. With only around 15 patients in the cohort, the authors noted that larger samples and more detailed clinical data are needed. A significantly larger cumulative share of the repertoire was made up by the top 100 clones in normal lung than in tumor tissue. Neither the sequencing platform nor unique molecular identifiers are named or mentioned anywhere in the methods. TCR diversity was significantly higher in younger patients, and higher tumor TCR diversity was associated with shorter overall and disease-free survival. TCR diversity (inverse Simpson) was significantly higher in tumor than in normal lung tissue (roughly 430 vs 170, P = 0.0075, Mann-Whitney U test).

RNA was isolated from bulk unsorted tissue, and RNA quality was assessed with a NanoDrop ND-1000 and an Agilent 2100. Donors were newly diagnosed lung cancer patients admitted for thoracic surgery in China between August and November 2014, without prior chemotherapy. The study excluded patients who had received radiotherapy or chemotherapy before or who had another cancer at the same time. Surgical tissue pieces of about 1-2.1 cm3 were preserved in RNAlater solution and stored at -80 °C until use. Sequences were obtained from lung tumor tissue. The receptor's source is a man aged 60 to 69 with non-small cell lung cancer. The chain was built from TRBV6-2 or TRBV6-3 and TRBJ2-7, with the identity of the D gene unclear. In nucleotides, the sequence is TGTGTCAGCAGTTACGCCGTGGTCTCCTACGAGCAGTACTTC. The encoded protein is CVSSYAVVSYEQYF.